These T cell receptor beta chains were read from a single sample in a study of shared clonotypes between healthy human individuals. TCRdb's table, derived via immunoSEQ multiplex PCR, lists solely in-frame clones and lacks some. This table holds 2 million to 2.5 million clones, 93% found once. The sequencing input was naive CD4+ T cells from PBMCs. Receptors were obtained from a man between 18 and 35 years old in good health. Some clones in this sample may be carry-over from other donors' samples. Both conserved end residues are part of each CDR3. D genes are given only for firm matches. Where a row states a size, it is once, few, many or the class of an expanded clone; other rows omit it.

TRBJ2-2 | TRBV18 | NA | NA | CASSPINKRTGELFF | TGTGCCAGCTCACCGATAAACAAGAGGACCGGGGAGCTGTTTTTT
TRBJ2-7 | TRBV2 | NA | NA | CASIAGSAYEQYF | TGTGCCAGCATCGCGGGATCCGCCTACGAGCAGTACTTC
TRBJ1-4 | TRBV7-9 | NA | NA | CASSLRRGRGNEKLFF | TGTGCCAGCAGCTTGAGGAGGGGAAGAGGCAATGAAAAACTGTTTTTT
TRBJ2-1 | TRBV4-3 | NA | NA | CASSRLSFVDEQFF | TGCGCCAGCAGTCGACTCAGTTTTGTGGATGAGCAGTTCTTC
TRBJ2-7 | TRBV29-1 | once | NA | CSVAGLHEQYF | TGCAGCGTTGCAGGGCTACACGAGCAGTACTTC
TRBJ2-7 | TRBV27 | NA | TRBD2 | CASCLAGGSYEQYF | TGTGCCAGCTGTTTGGCGGGAGGATCCTACGAGCAGTACTTC
TRBJ1-4 | TRBV7-9 | NA | NA | CASSLSVTSTPNGLFF | TGTGCCAGCAGCTTATCCGTCACGTCGACCCCTAACGGGCTGTTTTTT
TRBJ1-5 | TRBV19 | few | NA | CASSTTGSSNQPQHF | TGTGCCAGTAGTACCACAGGGTCTAGCAATCAGCCCCAGCATTTT
TRBJ2-1 | TRBV12-5 | NA | TRBD1 | CASGSVDRGLTYNEQFF | TGTGCTAGTGGTTCGGTTGACAGGGGGCTTACCTACAATGAGCAGTTCTTC
TRBJ2-3 | TRBV9 | few | TRBD2 | CASSVGNSGNGDTQYF | TGTGCCAGCAGCGTAGGGAATAGCGGGAATGGGGATACGCAGTATTTT
TRBJ2-1 | TRBV19 | NA | NA | CASRVRGAYNEQFF | TGTGCCAGTAGGGTGCGCGGGGCCTACAATGAGCAGTTCTTC
TRBJ2-3 | TRBV18 | NA | TRBD2 | CASSPSSGSRTDTQYF | TGTGCCAGCTCACCATCTAGCGGGAGCCGCACAGATACGCAGTATTTT
TRBJ2-7 | TRBV29-1 | NA | NA | CSAELTGNEQYF | TGCAGCGCTGAATTAACAGGGAACGAGCAGTACTTC
TRBJ1-2 | TRBV15 | few | TRBD1 | CATSKPGTGDGYTF | TGTGCCACCAGCAAACCCGGGACAGGGGATGGCTACACCTTC
TRBJ2-7 | TRBV2 | NA | TRBD1 | CASSRQGSSSYEQYF | TGTGCCAGCAGTCGACAGGGCTCGAGCTCCTACGAGCAGTACTTC
TRBJ1-1 | TRBV25-1 | NA | NA | CASSEPGRPEAFF | TGTGCCAGCAGTGAACCGGGGCGGCCCGAAGCTTTCTTT
TRBJ2-3 | TRBV7-2 | NA | NA | CASSPEYF | TGTGCCAGCAGCCCAGAGTATTTT
TRBJ2-5 | TRBV5-1 | NA | NA | CASSLSTGETQYF | TGCGCCAGCAGCCTGTCGACCGGAGAGACCCAGTACTTC
TRBJ1-3 | TRBV28 | NA | NA | CASSEDAAGLGSGNTIYF | TGTGCCAGCAGCGAAGATGCTGCGGGGTTAGGGTCTGGAAACACCATATATTTT
TRBJ2-3 | TRBV6-6 | NA | NA | CASRTGPSTDTQYF | TGTGCCAGCAGGACAGGCCCTAGCACAGATACGCAGTATTTT
TRBJ2-7 | TRBV19 | NA | TRBD2 | CASSITGGSSYEQYF | TGTGCCAGTAGTATTACGGGGGGAAGTTCCTACGAGCAGTACTTC
TRBJ2-7 | TRBV5-6 | once | NA | CASSFSSSYEQYF | TGTGCCAGCAGCTTTTCCAGTTCCTACGAGCAGTACTTC
TRBJ2-3 | TRBV5-1 | NA | NA | CASSFARAADTQYF | TGCGCCAGCAGCTTCGCCAGGGCCGCAGATACGCAGTATTTT